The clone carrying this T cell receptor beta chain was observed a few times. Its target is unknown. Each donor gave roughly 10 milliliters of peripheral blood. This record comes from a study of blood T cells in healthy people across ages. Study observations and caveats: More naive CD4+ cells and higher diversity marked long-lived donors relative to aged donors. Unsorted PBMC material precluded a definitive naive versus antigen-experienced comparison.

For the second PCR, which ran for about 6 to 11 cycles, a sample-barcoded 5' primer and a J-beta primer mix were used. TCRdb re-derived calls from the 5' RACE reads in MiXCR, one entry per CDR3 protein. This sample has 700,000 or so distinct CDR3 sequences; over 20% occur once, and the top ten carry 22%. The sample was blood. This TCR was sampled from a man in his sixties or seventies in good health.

The CDR3 DNA reads TGTGCCAGCAGCTTAGTGTCGGTTCGACAAGAGACCCAGTACTTC. It yields the protein CASSLVSVRQETQYF. The gene calls are TRBV7-9 and TRBJ2-5; unclear D gene. V was shortened by 1 base and J by 2 bases, with 11 bases between the two germline ends. The CDR3 covers 15 residues. The germline CDR1 and CDR2 sequences are SEHNR and FQNEAQ (reference sequence).